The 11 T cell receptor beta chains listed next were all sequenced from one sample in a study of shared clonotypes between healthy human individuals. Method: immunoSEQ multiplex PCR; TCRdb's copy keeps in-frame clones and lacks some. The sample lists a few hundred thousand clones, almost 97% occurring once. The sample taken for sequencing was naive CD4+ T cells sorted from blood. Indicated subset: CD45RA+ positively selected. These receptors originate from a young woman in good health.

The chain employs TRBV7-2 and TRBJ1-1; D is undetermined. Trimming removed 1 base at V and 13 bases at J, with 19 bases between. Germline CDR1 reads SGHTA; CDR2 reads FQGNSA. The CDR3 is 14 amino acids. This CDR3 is CASSLGNRVGRGFF. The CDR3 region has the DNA TGTGCCAGCAGCTTAGGCAATCGGGTCGGACGAGGTTTCTTT.

The CDR3 coding sequence is TGTGCAAGTCGCTTAGAATCGGCGGGAGGGCACTACGAGCAGTACTTC. Translating gives CASRLESAGGHYEQYF. This chain uses TRBV12-2 with TRBJ2-7; the table's D gene call, TRBD2, was not cross checked with the DNA. TRBV12-2 is flagged as a pseudogene. CDR3 length equals 16 residues.

The CDR3 DNA sequence: TGCGCCAGCCCCCGGGGCAAGGGGACTAGCGGGAGACGGTATGAGCAGTTCTTC. Translated: CASPRGKGTSGRRYEQFF. V usage is TRBV5-1 and J usage is TRBJ2-1; the match to TRBD2 covers 14 bases. The V gene's germline CDR1 is SGHRS and CDR2 YFSETQ. The trim removed 7 bases at V and 8 bases at J, leaving 17 bases unmatched. CDR3 length equals 18 residues.

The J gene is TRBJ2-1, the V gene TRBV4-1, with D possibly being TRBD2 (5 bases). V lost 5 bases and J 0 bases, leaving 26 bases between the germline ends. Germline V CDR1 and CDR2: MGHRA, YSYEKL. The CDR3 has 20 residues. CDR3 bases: TGCGCCAGCAGCGGGAGCACCTTCGGCCGCACGCGGAGCTCCTACAATGAGCAGTTCTTC. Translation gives CASSGSTFGRTRSSYNEQFF.

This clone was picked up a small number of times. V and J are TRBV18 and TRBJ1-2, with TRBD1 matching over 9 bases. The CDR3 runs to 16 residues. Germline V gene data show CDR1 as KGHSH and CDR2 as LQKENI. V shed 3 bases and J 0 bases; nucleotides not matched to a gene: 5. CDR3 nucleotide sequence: TGTGCCAGCTCACCCCGGGACAGGGCGACTAACTATGGCTACACCTTC. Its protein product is CASSPRDRATNYGYTF.

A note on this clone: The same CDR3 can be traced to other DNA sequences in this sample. CDR3: CASSSEGTGELFF. As DNA, the CDR3 is TGTGCCAGCAGCTCGGAGGGTACCGGGGAGCTGTTTTTT. The J gene is TRBJ2-2, the V gene TRBV11-3, with D perhaps TRBD2 (6 bases). CDR1 is SGHNT and CDR2 is YENEEA in the germline V gene. CDR3 length: 13 amino acids. V dropped 4 bases and J dropped 5 bases, with 8 bases sitting between them.

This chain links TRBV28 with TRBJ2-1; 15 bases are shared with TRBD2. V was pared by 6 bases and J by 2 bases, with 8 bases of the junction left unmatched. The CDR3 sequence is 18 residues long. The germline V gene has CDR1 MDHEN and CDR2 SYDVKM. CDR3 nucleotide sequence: TGTGCCAGCAGCCGGGAGGGACTAGCGGGAGGACCCTACAATGAGCAGTTCTTC. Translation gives CASSREGLAGGPYNEQFF.

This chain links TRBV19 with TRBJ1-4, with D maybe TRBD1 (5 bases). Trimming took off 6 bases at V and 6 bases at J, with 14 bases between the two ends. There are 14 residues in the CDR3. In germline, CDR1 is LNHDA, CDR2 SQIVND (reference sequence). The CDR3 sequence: CASRTKKGDEKLFF. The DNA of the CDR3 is TGTGCCAGTAGGACAAAGAAAGGGGATGAAAAACTGTTTTTT.

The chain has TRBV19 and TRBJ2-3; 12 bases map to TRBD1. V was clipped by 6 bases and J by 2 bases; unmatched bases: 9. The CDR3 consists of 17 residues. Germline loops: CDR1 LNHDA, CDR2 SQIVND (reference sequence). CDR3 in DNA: TGTGCCAGTAGAGACCCGGGACAGGGGGCATACACAGATACGCAGTATTTT. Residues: CASRDPGQGAYTDTQYF.

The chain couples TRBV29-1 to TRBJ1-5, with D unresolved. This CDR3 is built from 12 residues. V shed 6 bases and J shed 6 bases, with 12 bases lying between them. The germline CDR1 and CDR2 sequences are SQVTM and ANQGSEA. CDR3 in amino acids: CSVGDPGQPQHF. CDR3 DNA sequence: TGCAGCGTGGGCGACCCGGGTCAGCCCCAGCATTTT.

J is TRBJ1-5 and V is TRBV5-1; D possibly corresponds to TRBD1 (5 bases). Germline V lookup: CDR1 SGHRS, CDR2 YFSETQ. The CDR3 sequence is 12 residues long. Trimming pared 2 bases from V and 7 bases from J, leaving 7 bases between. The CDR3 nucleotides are TGCGCCAGCAGCTTTGAGGGGCAGCCCCAGCATTTT. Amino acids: CASSFEGQPQHF. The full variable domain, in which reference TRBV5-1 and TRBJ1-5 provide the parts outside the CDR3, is KAGVTQTPRYLIKTRGQQVTLSCSPISGHRSVSWYQQTPGQGLQFLFEYFSETQRNKGNFPGRFSGRQFSNSRSEMNVSTLELGDSALYLCASSFEGQPQHFGDGTRLSIL.